Below are 8 T cell receptor beta chains sequenced from a single sample in a study of blood T cell repertoires in COVID-19. The repertoire was sequenced with immunoSEQ multiplex PCR; TCRdb's copy has only in-frame clones and lacks some. The table records 200,000 to 250,000 clones, approximately 91% of them present only once. The sample comprised peripheral blood. Source of these receptors: a woman aged 55-69 years with acute or convalescent COVID-19.

The chain's CDR3 is CASSSGTSEYTDTQYF. CDR3 DNA sequence: TGTGCCAGCAGCTCAGGGACTAGCGAATACACAGATACGCAGTATTTT. The J gene is TRBJ2-3, the V gene TRBV9; TRBD2 matches at 10 bases. With V trimmed by 4 bases and J by 2 bases, 7 bases remained unmatched. The CDR3 is 16 amino acids. Germline CDR1 SGDLS, CDR2 YYNGEE.

The chain is built from TRBV7-9 and TRBJ2-1; D unresolved. Germline lookup yields CDR1 SEHNR and CDR2 FQNEAQ (reference sequence). This CDR3 has 15 residues. The V end lost 6 bases, the J end lost 0 bases, and 12 bases lay between the germline ends. This chain's CDR3 is CASRPPGISYNEQFF. The DNA of the CDR3 is TGTGCCAGCAGACCACCAGGAATCTCCTACAATGAGCAGTTCTTC.

V is TRBV10-2 and J is TRBJ2-3; TRBD2 is a possible D gene (6 bases). The CDR3 extends over 13 amino acids. V was trimmed by 4 bases and J by 4 bases, leaving 9 bases between them. From germline, CDR1 is WSHSY and CDR2 SAAADI. The CDR3 DNA sequence: TGCGCCAGCAGTGCGGGGGAAGCAGATACGCAGTATTTT. Amino acids: CASSAGEADTQYF.

The CDR3 region has the DNA TGTGCCACCAGCAGAGATAAATCCCTCACTGAAGCTTTCTTT. This codes for CATSRDKSLTEAFF. V usage is TRBV15 and J usage is TRBJ1-1; D gene ambiguous. Per germline, CDR1 LNHNV and CDR2 YYDKDF (reference sequence). CDR3 length: 14 residues. The V and J ends lost 0 bases and 4 bases respectively, with 9 bases between them.

V gene TRBV19 combines with J gene TRBJ1-5, with 9 bases identical to TRBD1. Losses at the gene ends were 3 bases for V and 7 bases for J; bases not matched to a gene: 4. This CDR3 is 14 amino acids long. In germline, CDR1 is LNHDA, CDR2 SQIVND (reference sequence). DNA of the CDR3: TGTGCCAGTAGTATCCCACAGGGGGCCCAGCCCCAGCATTTT. The encoded protein is CASSIPQGAQPQHF.

V is TRBV19 and J is TRBJ1-5, with D unresolved. This CDR3 contains 14 residues. Germline CDR1 reads LNHDA; CDR2 reads SQIVND (reference sequence). Deletions cut 8 bases from V and 3 bases from J, with 14 bases between. The CDR3 loop is CASGSGVLNQPQHF. The CDR3 nucleotides read TGTGCCAGTGGGTCCGGGGTACTCAATCAGCCCCAGCATTTT. Using reference TRBV19 and TRBJ1-5 for the parts outside the CDR3, the full variable domain is DGGITQSPKYLFRKEGQNVTLSCEQNLNHDAMYWYRQDPGQGLRLIYYSQIVNDFQKGDIAEGYSVSREKKESFPLTVTSAQKNPTAFYLCASGSGVLNQPQHFGDGTRLSIL.

The sample holds one count of this clone. V and J are TRBV5-1 and TRBJ2-3, with 12 bases matching TRBD2. The CDR3 extends over 16 amino acids. Germline values: CDR1 SGHRS, CDR2 YFSETQ. Trimming at V came to 2 bases and at J to 2 bases, leaving 3 bases not matched to a gene. The CDR3 bases are TGCGCCAGCAGCTTACTAGCGGGGGGCTCCACAGATACGCAGTATTTT. Its translation: CASSLLAGGSTDTQYF.

This clone was seen a single time. The CDR3 DNA reads as TGTGCCAGCAGTACCACAGGTTCGGGGCAGTTCTTC. This translates into CASSTTGSGQFF. The rearrangement joins TRBV27 to TRBJ2-1; D possibly corresponds to TRBD1 (5 bases). Germline values: CDR1 MNHEY, CDR2 SMNVEV (reference sequence). The germline V and J ends were trimmed by 5 bases and 12 bases, with 14 bases remaining between them. The CDR3 totals 12 residues.